This is a list of T cell receptor beta chains from one sample in a study of Ad26.COV2.S vaccination and SARS-CoV-2 variants. The table came from immunoSEQ multiplex PCR; TCRdb's copy has only in-frame clones and leaves some out. Here the sample spans approximately 340,000 clones, around 90% being singletons. The sequencing used peripheral blood, collected after recovery from COVID-19. These receptors were taken from a human donor who had recovered from COVID-19. Both conserved end residues are part of each CDR3. The order of the fields is J gene, V gene, CDR3 protein.

J: TRBJ1-2; V: TRBV6-5; CDR3: CASSIQGGQYGYTF
J: TRBJ2-7; V: TRBV15; CDR3: CATSRDGLSSYEQYF
J: TRBJ2-1; V: TRBV25-1; CDR3: CASRPPGSSYNEQFF
J: TRBJ2-5; V: TRBV7-2; CDR3: CASSPDRGGETQYF
J: TRBJ1-2; V: TRBV7-2; CDR3: CASSWTENYGYTF
J: TRBJ1-1; V: TRBV10-2; CDR3: CASSPGGLKAFF
J: TRBJ2-5; V: TRBV19; CDR3: CASSIGGFQETQYF
J: TRBJ2-3; V: TRBV7-2; CDR3: CASSPGLAVSTDTQYF
J: TRBJ1-1; V: TRBV27; CDR3: CASSLYGRAVAEAFF
J: TRBJ1-4; V: TRBV15; CDR3: CATSLPGRGINEKLFF
J: TRBJ1-2; V: TRBV2; CDR3: CASSVGARGLNYGYTF
J: TRBJ2-3; V: TRBV19; CDR3: CASSSWTGITDTQYF
J: TRBJ1-5; V: TRBV9; CDR3: CASSRGEAPGQPQHF